A single sample is the source of the 25 T cell receptor beta chains below, sequenced in a study of long-term antiretroviral therapy in people with HIV. The authors ran the immunoSEQ assay, v3.0, at survey level. TCRdb keeps only in-frame clones here, not all; method: immunoSEQ multiplex PCR. This table holds roughly 28,000 clones, 90% to 95% found once. Sequenced here: unsorted PBMCs, sampled 3.1 years after starting antiretroviral therapy. All receptors derive from a young man with HIV.

V and J are TRBV7-9 and TRBJ1-2; D is ambiguous. Germline CDR1 and CDR2: SEHNR and FQNEAQ (reference sequence). V lost 1 base and J lost 8, with 8 bases in between. The CDR3 consists of 12 residues. The CDR3 coding sequence is TGTGCCAGCAGCTTAGGTGTAGAGGGCTACACCTTC. Translated, it gives CASSLGVEGYTF.

The V gene is TRBV18, the J gene TRBJ2-7; D is unresolved. The CDR3 runs to 14 residues. Germline V lookup: CDR1 KGHSH, CDR2 LQKENI. The germline V and J ends were trimmed by 2 bases and 3 bases, with 11 bases remaining between them. The CDR3 DNA is TGTGCCAGCTCACCAGGAGCAACCGACTACGAGCAGTACTTC. Its protein is CASSPGATDYEQYF.

This chain uses TRBV4-3 with TRBJ2-1, with D perhaps TRBD2 (5 bases). Germline loops: CDR1 LGHNA, CDR2 YSLEER. Deletions cut 1 base from V and 2 bases from J, with 12 bases between. There are 16 residues in the CDR3. The CDR3 DNA sequence: TGCGCCAGCAGCCAAGTAGGAGGACTCACCTACAATGAGCAGTTCTTC. It yields the protein CASSQVGGLTYNEQFF.

The chain couples TRBV7-9 to TRBJ1-4; 10 positions agree with TRBD1. The germline V gene has CDR1 SEHNR and CDR2 FQNEAQ (reference sequence). There are 15 residues in the CDR3. Trimming removed 6 bases from V and 5 bases from J; junction bases left unmatched: 6. The CDR3 nucleotides read TGTGCCAGCAGTCCGGACAGGGGGTTCAATGAAAAACTGTTTTTT. Protein product: CASSPDRGFNEKLFF.

CDR3 protein: CAISEREGEAFF. CDR3 sequence (DNA): TGTGCCATCAGTGAGAGGGAAGGTGAAGCTTTCTTT. The V and J genes are TRBV10-3 and TRBJ1-1, with no clear D. The V end lost 2 bases, the J end lost 7 bases, and 8 bases lay between the germline ends. This CDR3 is 12 amino acids long. Germline CDR1 and CDR2: ENHRY and SYGVKD.

The chain has TRBV7-6 and TRBJ2-1; TRBD2 aligns across 8 bases. This CDR3 comprises 18 residues. Germline V gene data show CDR1 as SGHVS and CDR2 as FNYEAQ. V trimming: 1 base; J trimming: 7 bases; junction bases outside the gene matches: 15. The DNA for the CDR3 is TGTGCCAGCAGCTTAGTAGTAGGCAGCGGGGGCCTAGGTAATGAGCAGTTCTTC. It codes for CASSLVVGSGGLGNEQFF. The full variable domain, its missing parts supplied by reference TRBV7-6 and TRBJ2-1, is GAGVSQSPRYKVTKRGQDVALRCDPISGHVSLYWYRQALGQGPEFLTYFNYEAQQDKSGLPNDRFSAERPEGSISTLTIQRTEQRDSAMYRCASSLVVGSGGLGNEQFFGPGTRLTVL.

The chain employs TRBV19 and TRBJ1-3, with no clear D. CDR3 length: 14 amino acids. Trimming took off 7 bases at V and 0 bases at J, with 10 bases between the two ends. CDR1 and CDR2 from the germline V gene are LNHDA and SQIVND (reference sequence). The CDR3 is CASIGSSSGNTIYF. The CDR3 nucleotides are TGTGCCAGTATAGGGAGCTCCTCTGGAAACACCATATATTTT. Based on the CDR3 plus reference TRBV19 and TRBJ1-3, the full variable domain is DGGITQSPKYLFRKEGQNVTLSCEQNLNHDAMYWYRQDPGQGLRLIYYSQIVNDFQKGDIAEGYSVSREKKESFPLTVTSAQKNPTAFYLCASIGSSSGNTIYFGEGSWLTVV.

The chain employs TRBV6-5 and TRBJ1-1; 8 positions match TRBD1. The V segment lost 5 bases and the J segment 8 bases; nucleotides outside the gene matches: 4. Germline-derived CDR1 and CDR2 are MNHEY and SVGAGI. CDR3 length equals 12 residues. Written as DNA, the CDR3 is TGTGCCAGCAGTAGAGGACAGGGAGAAGCTTTCTTT. Translated, it gives CASSRGQGEAFF.

V and J are TRBV5-6 and TRBJ2-1; D is possibly TRBD2 (6 bases). The germline V gene encodes CDR1 SGHDT and CDR2 YYEEEE. Trimming shortened V by 0 bases and J by 8 bases, and 12 bases separated the two germline ends. The CDR3 has 14 amino acids. CDR3 nucleotide sequence: TGTGCCAGCAGCTTGGCGGACTACATCGATGAGCAGTTCTTC. The encoded protein is CASSLADYIDEQFF.

The chain has TRBV7-6 and TRBJ1-4; D not certain. V gave up 0 bases and J gave up 2 bases, with 4 bases separating them. The CDR3 contains 14 residues. The germline gives CDR1 SGHVS, CDR2 FNYEAQ. CDR3 protein: CASSLAPTNEKLFF. The CDR3 nucleotides are TGTGCCAGCAGCTTAGCCCCCACTAATGAAAAACTGTTTTTT.

The V and J genes are TRBV27 and TRBJ2-5, with D perhaps matching TRBD2 (6 bases). Germline V gives CDR1 MNHEY, CDR2 SMNVEV (reference sequence). V was clipped by 6 bases and J by 6 bases, with 17 bases between them. This CDR3 contains 14 residues. The CDR3 region is CASSPSGGGKTQYF. CDR3 DNA sequence: TGTGCCAGCAGCCCATCCGGTGGGGGGAAGACCCAGTACTTC.

This sequence joins TRBV7-3 and TRBJ1-1, with D possibly being TRBD1 (5 bases). From germline, CDR1 is SGHTA and CDR2 FQGTGA. This CDR3 is 13 amino acids long. V dropped 5 bases and J dropped 3 bases, with 10 bases sitting between them. The CDR3 region has the DNA TGTGCCAGCAGCACGCTAGGGGACACTGAAGCTTTCTTT. Translation: CASSTLGDTEAFF.

The rearrangement joins TRBV2 to TRBJ1-4; D is undetermined. V lost 5 bases to trimming and J lost 4 bases, with 20 bases between them. CDR1 is SNHLY, CDR2 FYNNEI, per germline. The CDR3 length is 17 residues. As DNA, the CDR3 is TGTGCCAGCAGTACGTACAGCACCCCAACGGATAATGAAAAACTGTTTTTT. It specifies CASSTYSTPTDNEKLFF. Together with reference TRBV2 and TRBJ1-4, the CDR3 gives the full variable domain: EPEVTQTPSHQVTQMGQEVILRCVPISNHLYFYWYRQILGQKVEFLVSFYNNEISEKSEIFDDQFSVERPDGSNFTLKIRSTKLEDSAMYFCASSTYSTPTDNEKLFFGSGTQLSVL.

The chain is built from TRBV10-3 and TRBJ2-7; 9 positions match TRBD1. This CDR3 has 15 residues. CDR1 and CDR2 from the germline V gene are ENHRY and SYGVKD. The trim removed 5 bases at V and 4 bases at J, leaving 9 bases unmatched. CDR3 DNA: TGTGCCATCAGTACTTCCGGGACAGGGCCTTACGAGCAGTACTTC. Protein sequence: CAISTSGTGPYEQYF.

The V call is TRBV29-1, the J call TRBJ2-7; 12 bases are a match to TRBD2. Germline CDR1 SQVTM, CDR2 ANQGSEA. V was pared by 6 bases and J by 0 bases, with 12 bases of the junction left unmatched. CDR3 length: 17 residues. CDR3 region: CSVGLPSGRVTSYEQYF. As DNA, the CDR3 is TGCAGCGTCGGACTCCCTAGCGGGAGGGTCACCTCCTACGAGCAGTACTTC.

This clone appeared a single time. V gene TRBV2 combines with J gene TRBJ1-4; D not certain. Germline assignment: CDR1 SNHLY and CDR2 FYNNEI. V dropped 3 bases and J dropped 0 bases, with 20 bases sitting between them. This CDR3 is built from 19 residues. DNA of the CDR3: TGTGCCAGCAGTGAGGGGAGTACCCTCAGGACCGCAACTAATGAAAAACTGTTTTTT. Its protein is CASSEGSTLRTATNEKLFF. Complete variable domain (other parts from reference TRBV2 and TRBJ1-4): EPEVTQTPSHQVTQMGQEVILRCVPISNHLYFYWYRQILGQKVEFLVSFYNNEISEKSEIFDDQFSVERPDGSNFTLKIRSTKLEDSAMYFCASSEGSTLRTATNEKLFFGSGTQLSVL.

As regards this clone: Other DNA sequences of this sample code for an identical CDR3. This chain joins TRBV6-5 and TRBJ2-7; 9 positions match TRBD1. The CDR3 is 13 amino acids. V shed 4 bases and J 3 bases; nucleotides not matched to a gene: 1. The germline gives CDR1 MNHEY, CDR2 SVGAGI. This CDR3 reads CASSLGQGYEQYF. CDR3 coding DNA: TGTGCCAGCAGTTTGGGACAGGGCTACGAGCAGTACTTC.

The chain recombines TRBV10-3 with TRBJ1-3, with D uncertain. Germline CDR1 and CDR2: ENHRY and SYGVKD. Trimming shortened V by 6 bases and J by 1 base, and 7 bases separated the two germline ends. The CDR3 sequence is 13 residues long. The CDR3 region has the DNA TGTGCCATCAGCCGGGATTCTGGAAACACCATATATTTT. Translated, it gives CAISRDSGNTIYF.

The chain combines TRBV14 with TRBJ2-3; no clear D gene. This CDR3 has 14 residues. Trimming pared 3 bases from V and 2 bases from J, leaving 9 bases between. Looked up from germline, CDR1 is SGHDN and CDR2 is FVKESK. CDR3 amino acids: CASSHSRDTDTQYF. As DNA, the CDR3 is TGTGCCAGCAGCCATTCACGAGACACAGATACGCAGTATTTT.

V usage is TRBV5-6 and J usage is TRBJ2-7; TRBD2 agrees at 8 bases. Trimming took 4 bases from V and 7 from J; bases not matched to a gene: 7. The CDR3 is 13 amino acids. CDR1 and CDR2 from the germline V gene are SGHDT and YYEEEE. CDR3 amino acids: CASSRGGVWEQYF. The CDR3 nucleotides read TGTGCCAGCAGCCGGGGGGGGGTCTGGGAGCAGTACTTC.

The genes are TRBV4-1 and TRBJ2-5; D is uncertain. Per the germline V gene, CDR1 is MGHRA and CDR2 is YSYEKL. V dropped 1 base and J dropped 0 bases, with 3 bases sitting between them. The CDR3 runs 13 residues. CDR3 sequence (DNA): TGCGCCAGCAGCCAAGTGTACCAAGAGACCCAGTACTTC. This translates into CASSQVYQETQYF.

The chain uses TRBV7-2 and TRBJ2-6; D uncertain. Trimming cost V 6 bases and J 0 bases, with 6 bases left between them. The CDR3 is 14 amino acids. Germline values: CDR1 SGHTA, CDR2 FQGNSA. The CDR3 DNA sequence: TGTGCCAGCAGTGGGTTCTCTGGGGCCAACGTCCTGACTTTC. Translating it yields CASSGFSGANVLTF.

This chain uses TRBV6-1 with TRBJ1-3; the match to TRBD1 covers 7 bases. The V gene's germline CDR1 is MNHNS and CDR2 SASEGT. This CDR3 region has 14 residues. The V segment lost 5 bases and the J segment 3 bases; nucleotides outside the gene matches: 4. The CDR3 spells CASSLDRLGNTIYF. The CDR3, as DNA: TGTGCCAGCAGTCTGGACAGGCTTGGAAACACCATATATTTT.

The chain carries TRBV7-2 and TRBJ1-2, with TRBD1 identical over 11 bases. The CDR3 length is 18 residues. Germline trimming cut 5 bases from V and 8 bases from J; bases unmatched to any gene: 19. CDR1 is SGHTA, CDR2 FQGNSA, per germline. The CDR3 region is CASSRVPQDRGPREGYTF. In nucleotides, the CDR3 is TGTGCCAGCAGCCGCGTACCTCAGGACAGGGGGCCGCGGGAAGGCTACACCTTC. Drawing the rest from reference TRBV7-2 and TRBJ1-2, the complete variable domain is GAGVSQSPSNKVTEKGKDVELRCDPISGHTALYWYRQSLGQGLEFLIYFQGNSAPDKSGLPSDRFSAERTGGSVSTLTIQRTQQEDSAVYLCASSRVPQDRGPREGYTFGSGTRLTVV.

The rearrangement links TRBV19 to TRBJ2-1; TRBD1 is a possible D gene (6 bases). This CDR3 is 13 amino acids long. The V end lost 2 bases, the J end lost 9 bases, and 11 bases lay between the germline ends. CDR1 LNHDA and CDR2 SQIVND come from the germline V gene (reference sequence). The CDR3 is CASSISGDGEQFF. For the CDR3, the DNA is TGTGCCAGTAGTATATCAGGGGATGGTGAGCAGTTCTTC.